Listed here are 30 T cell receptor beta chains from one sample, sequenced in a study of cytomegalovirus exposure and HLA in healthy donors. The protocol was immunoSEQ multiplex PCR, while the TCRdb copy is restricted to in-frame clones and leaves out a portion. Among about 130,000 clones, about 91% were seen once, and the ten largest hold about 1%. Sequencing was performed on PBMCs. These receptors came from a woman aged 18-29 years in good health and CMV-seronegative.

V is TRBV28 and J is TRBJ2-7; D is unresolved. The germline V gene encodes CDR1 MDHEN and CDR2 SYDVKM. The CDR3 runs to 11 residues. The V gene lost 10 bases and the J gene lost 3 bases, with 10 bases spanning the gap. The CDR3 nucleotides read TGTGCCACCCGGCTAGTCTACGAGCAGTACTTC. This codes for CATRLVYEQYF.

The V and J genes are TRBV27 and TRBJ2-7, with a tentative D call TRBD1 (6 bases). V gave up 7 bases and J gave up 2 bases, with 15 bases separating them. This CDR3 is 14 amino acids long. The germline gives CDR1 MNHEY, CDR2 SMNVEV (reference sequence). In nucleotides, the CDR3 is TGTGCCAGCAACCAACCAGGGGCGACCTACGAGCAGTACGTC. It translates to CASNQPGATYEQYV.

V and J are TRBV5-4 and TRBJ2-2; no definite D call. CDR1 is SGHNT, CDR2 YYREEE, per germline (reference sequence). The length of the CDR3 is 13 residues. V was shortened by 1 base and J by 6 bases, with 7 bases between the two germline ends. This CDR3 is CASSLQMAGELFF. The CDR3 DNA reads TGTGCCAGCAGCTTGCAGATGGCCGGGGAGCTGTTTTTT.

The rearrangement uses TRBV11-2 and TRBJ2-5, with 10 bases fitting TRBD1. Trimming took 5 bases from V and 5 from J; bases not matched to a gene: 2. Looked up from germline, CDR1 is SGHAT and CDR2 is FQNNGV. The CDR3 loop spans 13 amino acids. The CDR3 loop reads CASSRDRGETQYF. The CDR3 DNA reads TGTGCCAGCAGCCGGGACAGGGGTGAGACCCAGTACTTC.

The V and J genes are TRBV19 and TRBJ2-3, with 7 bases identical to TRBD1. Losses at the gene ends were 4 bases for V and 5 bases for J; bases not matched to a gene: 12. The length of the CDR3 is 16 residues. CDR1 is LNHDA and CDR2 is SQIVND in the germline V gene (reference sequence). The CDR3 sequence: CASSKLLEGAGDTQYF. The CDR3 region has the DNA TGTGCCAGTAGTAAGTTACTAGAGGGGGCCGGAGATACGCAGTATTTT.

The gene calls are TRBV5-4 and TRBJ1-1; D not resolved. V was trimmed by 4 bases and J by 1 base, leaving 11 bases between them. In germline, CDR1 is SGHNT, CDR2 YYREEE (reference sequence). CDR3 size: 14 residues. CDR3 amino acids: CASSLKEANTEAFF. CDR3 DNA sequence: TGTGCCAGCAGCCTTAAGGAGGCGAACACTGAAGCTTTCTTT.

This chain connects TRBV7-9 to TRBJ1-4; tentatively, D is TRBD1 (5 bases). The CDR3 totals 12 residues. Between the trimmed V and J ends, which lost 7 bases and 7 bases, there was a span of 10 bases. Per the germline V gene, CDR1 is SEHNR and CDR2 is FQNEAQ (reference sequence). CDR3 protein: CASTRGVEKLFF. The CDR3 coding sequence is TGTGCCAGCACCCGGGGGGTTGAAAAACTGTTTTTT.

The chain has TRBV11-2 and TRBJ1-1, with TRBD1 matching over 7 bases. This CDR3 comprises 14 residues. The V segment lost 4 bases and the J segment 10 bases; nucleotides outside the gene matches: 12. Germline-derived CDR1 and CDR2 are SGHAT and FQNNGV. CDR3 in amino acids: CASSWNIGTERAFF. Written as DNA, the CDR3 is TGTGCCAGCAGCTGGAATATCGGGACAGAGCGAGCTTTCTTT.

The chain is built from TRBV4-2 and TRBJ2-1; a weak D match, TRBD2 (7 bases). CDR3 length: 16 amino acids. Germline V gene data show CDR1 as LGHNA and CDR2 as YNFKEQ. V was pared by 0 bases and J by 1 base, with 10 bases between. The CDR3 DNA reads TGTGCCAGCAGCCAAGACGGGGGGCCATCCTACAATGAGCAGTTCTTC. Amino acids: CASSQDGGPSYNEQFF.

The chain recombines TRBV7-9 with TRBJ2-2, with unresolved D. This CDR3 has 15 residues. Looked up from germline, CDR1 is SEHNR and CDR2 is FQNEAQ (reference sequence). Trimming took 1 base from V and 2 from J, leaving 8 bases between them. DNA for the CDR3: TGTGCCAGCAGCTTAGTAGAAGTTAACACCGGGGAGCTGTTTTTT. Protein: CASSLVEVNTGELFF. Full variable domain (outside the CDR3, taken from reference TRBV7-9 and TRBJ2-2): DTGVSQNPRHKITKRGQNVTFRCDPISEHNRLYWYRQTLGQGPEFLTYFQNEAQLEKSRLLSDRFSAERPKGSFSTLEIQRTEQGDSAMYLCASSLVEVNTGELFFGEGSRLTVL.

The gene calls are TRBV15 and TRBJ1-2; 7 positions agree with TRBD1. This CDR3 contains 15 residues. Trimming cost V 0 bases and J 7 bases; bases outside gene matches: 8. Per germline, CDR1 LNHNV and CDR2 YYDKDF (reference sequence). The CDR3 DNA sequence: TGTGCCACCAGCAGAGATCAGGGGGTAACGGGTGGCTACACCTTC. Its protein is CATSRDQGVTGGYTF.

This chain uses TRBV6-5 with TRBJ1-6; tentative D call: TRBD1 (5 bases). Looked up from germline, CDR1 is MNHEY and CDR2 is SVGAGI. The CDR3 spans 11 residues. The V end lost 7 bases, the J end lost 10 bases, and 8 bases lay between the germline ends. CDR3 residues: CASNGGSPLHF. The DNA of the CDR3 is TGTGCCAGCAATGGGGGGTCACCCCTCCACTTT.

The chain has TRBV10-2 and TRBJ1-5, with 9 bases fitting TRBD1. The J segment lost 7 bases and the V segment lost 4 bases, leaving 5 bases of the junction unmatched. CDR1 and CDR2 from the germline V gene are WSHSY and SAAADI. The CDR3 sequence is 14 residues long. CDR3 coding DNA: TGCGCCAGCAGTGCGGGACAGGGAGGACAGCCCCAGCATTTT. As protein: CASSAGQGGQPQHF.

This clone came up once. The chain joins TRBV2 to TRBJ1-2; TRBD1 is a possible D gene (6 bases). CDR3 size: 14 residues. V was cut by 1 base and J by 6 bases, with 12 bases left in between. Germline V gene lookup returns CDR1 SNHLY and CDR2 FYNNEI. The CDR3 coding sequence is TGTGCCAGCAGTGAAGGTACCCAGGGGCATGGCTACACCTTC. As protein: CASSEGTQGHGYTF.

The chain recombines TRBV5-6 with TRBJ1-3, with D possibly matching TRBD1 (5 bases). The CDR3 is 14 residues long. Germline V gene data show CDR1 as SGHDT and CDR2 as YYEEEE. Trimming took 0 bases from V and 2 from J, leaving 6 bases between them. CDR3: CASSLGRAGNTIYF. DNA of the CDR3: TGTGCCAGCAGCTTGGGCAGGGCTGGAAACACCATATATTTT.

This clone was seen many times. This chain links TRBV10-3 with TRBJ1-2; D remains ambiguous. The V end lost 0 bases, the J end lost 4 bases, and 12 bases lay between the germline ends. From germline, CDR1 is ENHRY and CDR2 SYGVKD. CDR3 length equals 15 residues. As DNA, the CDR3 is TGTGCCATCAGTGAGTCATCGGAGGTCTCCTATGGCTACACCTTC. As protein: CAISESSEVSYGYTF.

CDR3 in amino acids: CASRTQWGDLHNEQFF. Here the CDR3 DNA reads TGTGCCAGCAGAACGCAGTGGGGAGACTTGCACAATGAGCAGTTCTTC. V is TRBV27 and J is TRBJ2-1; the D gene is possibly TRBD2 (5 bases). V lost 6 bases and J lost 5, with 20 bases in between. Germline V lookup: CDR1 MNHEY, CDR2 SMNVEV (reference sequence). The CDR3 runs to 16 residues.

The chain links TRBV18 to TRBJ2-7, with TRBD1 identical over 8 bases. The CDR3 has 12 amino acids. The germline V gene has CDR1 KGHSH and CDR2 LQKENI. V trimming: 6 bases; J trimming: 5 bases; junction bases outside the gene matches: 3. The CDR3 DNA reads as TGTGCCAGCTCGCCAGGGGGCCACGAGCAGTACTTC. It encodes CASSPGGHEQYF.

The count of this clone is one. The gene calls are TRBV7-2 and TRBJ1-5; 7 nucleotides line up with TRBD1. Germline values: CDR1 SGHTA, CDR2 FQGNSA. The V and J ends lost 6 bases and 5 bases, in that order; junction bases with no gene match: 10. CDR3 length equals 15 residues. CDR3 loop: CASSPDRAQYQPQHF. DNA for the CDR3: TGTGCCAGCAGTCCCGACAGGGCCCAATATCAGCCCCAGCATTTT.

The chain links TRBV10-3 to TRBJ2-3; 11 nucleotides line up with TRBD2. This CDR3 is built from 16 residues. Trimming at V came to 10 bases and at J to 8 bases, leaving 17 bases not matched to a gene. The germline CDR1 and CDR2 sequences are ENHRY and SYGVKD. As DNA, the CDR3 is TGTGCCACCTCTCCAGGGTCGCTAGCGGGAGGAGGTACGCAGTATTTT. Amino acid sequence: CATSPGSLAGGGTQYF.

This chain links TRBV7-2 with TRBJ2-3; D might be TRBD2 (6 bases). The CDR3 loop spans 15 amino acids. The germline V gene has CDR1 SGHTA and CDR2 FQGNSA. Trimming cost V 4 bases and J 5 bases, with 16 bases left between them. The CDR3 bases are TGTGCCAGCAGCTCCCGGGACTTGCTAGGAGATACGCAGTATTTT. Translated: CASSSRDLLGDTQYF.

This clone was counted only a few times. CDR3 protein: CASSISGRGGYEQYF. The CDR3 DNA follows: TGTGCCAGTAGTATCAGTGGCAGGGGTGGCTACGAGCAGTACTTC. The chain couples TRBV19 to TRBJ2-7; tentatively, D is TRBD1 (6 bases). Germline-derived CDR1 and CDR2 are LNHDA and SQIVND (reference sequence). V lost 3 bases and J 3 bases, leaving 15 bases between the germline ends. The length of the CDR3 is 15 residues.

The rearrangement uses TRBV7-9 and TRBJ1-4; tentatively, D is TRBD1 (5 bases). This CDR3 has 17 amino acids. Germline CDR1 and CDR2: SEHNR and FQNEAQ (reference sequence). V was clipped by 4 bases and J by 2 bases, with 17 bases between them. As DNA, the CDR3 is TGTGCCAGCAGCTCCCAAACTCAGGGTATGACTAATGAAAAACTGTTTTTT. It translates to CASSSQTQGMTNEKLFF.

The chain recombines TRBV10-3 with TRBJ1-2; TRBD1 matches 7 bases. V was clipped by 10 bases and J by 1 base; unmatched bases: 6. CDR3 size: 13 residues. Germline V gene sequence: CDR1 ENHRY, CDR2 SYGVKD. The CDR3 DNA sequence: TGTGCCACCCTAGGACAGGATAACTATGGCTACACCTTC. Its protein is CATLGQDNYGYTF.

This chain connects TRBV10-3 to TRBJ2-1, with 8 bases aligning to TRBD2. Germline V lookup: CDR1 ENHRY, CDR2 SYGVKD. The ends lost 4 bases at V and 8 bases at J; junction bases unmatched: 10. This CDR3 comprises 15 residues. CDR3 DNA sequence: TGTGCCATCAGTGGCCCCGAGCGGGGGTTTTATGAGCAGTTCTTC. It translates to CAISGPERGFYEQFF.

The gene calls are TRBV29-1 and TRBJ1-1, with 7 bases matching TRBD1. The V and J ends lost 3 bases and 4 bases, in that order; junction bases with no gene match: 11. The CDR3 is 15 residues long. The germline CDR1 and CDR2 sequences are SQVTM and ANQGSEA. CDR3 amino acids: CSVEILGGRATEAFF. CDR3 DNA: TGCAGCGTTGAGATCTTAGGGGGCAGGGCCACTGAAGCTTTCTTT.

The chain employs TRBV4-3 and TRBJ2-6; a possible D gene is TRBD1 (5 bases). V was trimmed by 4 bases and J by 0 bases, leaving 16 bases between them. The CDR3 extends over 18 amino acids. Germline V lookup: CDR1 LGHNA, CDR2 YSLEER. This chain's CDR3 is CASSPTVNLLSGANVLTF. The CDR3 DNA follows: TGCGCCAGCAGCCCGACAGTAAATCTCCTCTCTGGGGCCAACGTCCTGACTTTC.

This clone was observed once. The rearrangement joins TRBV6-6 to TRBJ2-7, with D possibly matching TRBD1 (6 bases). The V and J ends lost 11 bases and 3 bases respectively, with 17 bases between them. The CDR3 consists of 13 residues. Germline values: CDR1 MNHNY, CDR2 SVGAGI (reference sequence). In nucleotides, the CDR3 is TGTGCCGTGCTGGACAGAGCCCACTACGAGCAGTACTTC. This translates into CAVLDRAHYEQYF.

The chain links TRBV5-3 to TRBJ2-7; possible D gene TRBD2, 5 bases. TRBV5-3 is placed among ORFs of uncertain function. V lost 4 bases and J lost 3, with 14 bases in between. The CDR3 has 14 residues. CDR3 sequence: CARSQTRLNYEQYV. The DNA for the CDR3 is TGTGCCAGAAGCCAAACTAGACTGAACTACGAGCAGTACGTC.

A few counts support this clone. This chain uses TRBV4-1 with TRBJ2-2; 7 bases align to TRBD2. This CDR3 region has 17 residues. V gave up 2 bases and J gave up 3 bases; unmatched junction bases: 9. The V gene's germline CDR1 is MGHRA and CDR2 YSYEKL. This chain's CDR3 is CASSQKSWREYTGELFF. CDR3 nucleotides: TGCGCCAGCAGCCAAAAGTCTTGGCGGGAGTACACCGGGGAGCTGTTTTTT.